This T cell receptor (beta chain) was sequenced for a study of T-cell reconstitution after alpha-beta-depleted transplantation in children. CDR1 is SGHDT, CDR2 YYEEEE, per germline. Trimming pared 2 bases from V and 0 bases from J, leaving 12 bases between. The length of the CDR3 is 15 residues. Unique molecular identifiers were incorporated during preparation of the TCRbeta library. TCRdb processed the PCR reads anew with MiXCR; each CDR3 protein has one entry. The sample has more than 450,000 distinct CDR3 sequences, about 16% seen once; the top ten hold 3.3%. This chain joins TRBV5-6 and TRBJ2-7; D may be TRBD1 (6 bases). Sequenced here: PBMCs from the stem cell graft donor, sampled from the stem cell graft. The receptor comes from a human donor who donated a stem cell graft to a child with acute lymphoblastic leukemia. CDR3 loop: CASSLLRDTSYEQYF. In DNA form, the CDR3 reads TGTGCCAGCAGCTTATTACGGGACACCTCCTACGAGCAGTACTTC. The complete variable domain, with remaining parts taken from reference TRBV5-6 and TRBJ2-7, reads DAGVTQSPTHLIKTRGQQVTLRCSPKSGHDTVSWYQQALGQGPQFIFQYYEEEERQRGNFPDRFSGHQFPNYSSELNVNALLLGDSALYLCASSLLRDTSYEQYFGPGTRLTVT.